This T cell receptor beta chain was captured by sequencing in a study of human CD4 T cells and Enterobacteriaceae. Profiled with immunoSEQ multiplex PCR; TCRdb holds only in-frame clones, not every one. The sample shows 25,000 to 30,000 clones, approximately 84% of them seen only once. The V gene lost 7 bases and the J gene lost 4 bases, with 13 bases spanning the gap. The germline V gene has CDR1 SGHNT and CDR2 YYREEE (reference sequence). This CDR3 comprises 13 residues. All CD4+ cells other than CD45RA+CCR7+CD95- naive cells were sorted as memory, over 95% pure. This TCR derives from a human donor in good health. The source material was memory CD4+ T cells from blood. The chain couples TRBV5-4 to TRBJ2-3; tentative D call: TRBD1 (5 bases). The CDR3 loop is CASAPQGADTQYF. Here the CDR3 DNA reads TGTGCCAGCGCACCCCAGGGTGCAGATACGCAGTATTTT.